The 16 T cell receptor beta chains in this list originate from one sample, sequenced in a study of PD-1 blockade in classical Hodgkin lymphoma. Libraries were prepared by immunoSEQ multiplex PCR; TCRdb keeps only in-frame clonotypes and omits some of them. The data contain tens of thousands of clones, 73% of them seen just once; the ten biggest clones take up around 16%. Autologous stem cell transplantation was followed by relapse in every patient, and brentuximab vedotin exposure varied. The specimen was peripheral blood mononuclear cells (PBMCs), collected before the second cycle of nivolumab. Every receptor here comes from a human donor with classical Hodgkin lymphoma.

V gene TRBV9 combines with J gene TRBJ1-1; D gene unclear. Trimming pared 2 bases from V and 1 base from J, leaving 6 bases between. The CDR3 is 13 amino acids. The germline V gene has CDR1 SGDLS and CDR2 YYNGEE. CDR3 coding DNA: TGTGCCAGCAGCGTCCTAGGGAACACTGAAGCTTTCTTT. Translating gives CASSVLGNTEAFF.

Sample share makes this clone medium-sized. J is TRBJ1-1 and V is TRBV25-1; tentative D call: TRBD1 (6 bases). V shed 10 bases and J shed 5 bases, with 14 bases lying between them. CDR1 and CDR2 (germline): MGHDK, SYGVNS. The length of the CDR3 is 12 residues. For the CDR3, the DNA is TGTGCCACCTCCAGGGGCTTGACTGAAGCTTTCTTT. The encoded protein is CATSRGLTEAFF.

Details on this clone: At the DNA level, this CDR3 is encoded by other sequences in the same sample as well. The chain is built from TRBV6-5 and TRBJ1-2, with 10 bases matching TRBD1. Germline lookup yields CDR1 MNHEY and CDR2 SVGAGI. The CDR3 consists of 14 residues. V lost 5 bases and J lost 5; bases outside the gene matches: 5. CDR3 DNA sequence: TGTGCCAGCAGTCCGACAGGGGGCGGGTATGGCTACACCTTC. Translating gives CASSPTGGGYGYTF.

This clone was counted only a few times. The chain has TRBV6-6 and TRBJ1-2; 7 bases line up with TRBD1. This CDR3 has 15 residues. Germline assignment: CDR1 MNHNY and CDR2 SVGAGI (reference sequence). Unmatched junction bases numbered 12, after V lost 7 bases and J lost 4 bases. CDR3 in DNA: TGTGCCAGCACCTCTCCAGGGGGAGGCGGCTATGGCTACACCTTC. Encoded protein: CASTSPGGGGYGYTF.

This clone was observed a single time. V is TRBV29-1 and J is TRBJ2-5; 12 bases line up with TRBD1. Looked up from germline, CDR1 is SQVTM and CDR2 is ANQGSEA. V gave up 6 bases and J gave up 11 bases; unmatched junction bases: 10. The CDR3 totals 13 residues. The CDR3 protein is CSVKGQGAWEQYF. The CDR3 DNA sequence: TGCAGCGTAAAGGGACAGGGGGCTTGGGAGCAGTACTTC.

The chain carries TRBV15 and TRBJ2-3; no clear D. Germline CDR1 LNHNV, CDR2 YYDKDF (reference sequence). V lost 4 bases and J lost 4, with 9 bases in between. The CDR3 extends over 13 amino acids. CDR3 nucleotides: TGTGCCACCAGCACGCGGCCCCCAGATACGCAGTATTTT. Encoded protein: CATSTRPPDTQYF.

CDR3 protein: CASSLGTVYSNQPQHF. The CDR3 coding sequence is TGTGCCAGCTCACTTGGGACAGTTTATAGCAATCAGCCCCAGCATTTT. The chain uses TRBV18 and TRBJ1-5, with 7 bases identical to TRBD1. J lost 0 bases, V lost 4 bases, and 6 bases had no gene match. Looked up from germline, CDR1 is KGHSH and CDR2 is LQKENI. This CDR3 contains 16 residues.

The chain combines TRBV29-1 with TRBJ2-1; 12 bases match TRBD1. Germline values: CDR1 SQVTM, CDR2 ANQGSEA. V gave up 6 bases and J gave up 4 bases; unmatched junction bases: 4. The CDR3 totals 14 residues. The CDR3 is CSVLGQGAYNEQFF. The DNA for the CDR3 is TGCAGCGTCCTGGGACAGGGGGCTTACAATGAGCAGTTCTTC.

J is TRBJ1-1 and V is TRBV28, with TRBD1 identical over 7 bases. The length of the CDR3 is 14 residues. Germline values: CDR1 MDHEN, CDR2 SYDVKM. J gave up 7 bases and V 5 bases, and 10 bases lay outside the gene matches. The CDR3 is CASSTPTGPHEAFF. The CDR3 DNA reads as TGTGCCAGCAGTACACCGACAGGGCCCCATGAAGCTTTCTTT.

The sample holds one count of this clone. This chain joins TRBV18 and TRBJ2-5; TRBD2 matches at 14 bases. The germline V gene encodes CDR1 KGHSH and CDR2 LQKENI. The V and J ends lost 6 bases and 5 bases, in that order; junction bases with no gene match: 5. CDR3 length: 15 residues. The CDR3 coding sequence is TGTGCCAGCTCCGGACTAGCGGGAGGTGGGGAGACCCAGTACTTC. Translating it yields CASSGLAGGGETQYF. The full variable domain, with the rest looked up from reference TRBV18 and TRBJ2-5, is NAGVMQNPRHLVRRRGQEARLRCSPMKGHSHVYWYRQLPEEGLKFMVYLQKENIIDESGMPKERFSAEFPKEGPSILRIQQVVRGDSAAYFCASSGLAGGGETQYFGPGTRLLVL.

The V call is TRBV7-9, the J call TRBJ1-1; TRBD1 matches 7 bases. The CDR3 length is 14 residues. Germline V gene data show CDR1 as SEHNR and CDR2 as FQNEAQ (reference sequence). Trimming took 5 bases from V and 1 from J; bases not matched to a gene: 4. CDR3 DNA: TGTGCCAGCAGCATATGGACAGGGAACACTGAAGCTTTCTTT. Protein sequence: CASSIWTGNTEAFF.

This clone was counted only a few times. This chain links TRBV6-1 with TRBJ2-2, with D uncertain. The CDR3 spans 16 residues. With 0 bases removed from V and 7 bases from J, the gap between germline ends came to 15 bases. CDR1 is MNHNS, CDR2 SASEGT, per germline. CDR3 loop: CASSEALGLNGGELFF. CDR3 nucleotide sequence: TGTGCCAGCAGTGAAGCTCTCGGGCTTAACGGCGGGGAGCTGTTTTTT.

The rearrangement links TRBV7-9 to TRBJ1-2; D uncertain. V dropped 5 bases and J dropped 2 bases, with 9 bases sitting between them. Looked up from germline, CDR1 is SEHNR and CDR2 is FQNEAQ (reference sequence). The CDR3 sequence is 13 residues long. The CDR3 DNA reads as TGTGCCAGCAGCACCCAGTCCAACTATGGCTACACCTTC. Its translation: CASSTQSNYGYTF.

Only one count was recorded for this clone. The chain uses TRBV6-5 and TRBJ2-2, with 9 bases identical to TRBD1. Trimming removed 7 bases from V and 4 bases from J; junction bases left unmatched: 4. The CDR3 totals 14 residues. Germline values: CDR1 MNHEY, CDR2 SVGAGI. CDR3 in amino acids: CASNRQGVTGELFF. DNA of the CDR3: TGTGCCAGCAACCGACAGGGGGTCACCGGGGAGCTGTTTTTT.

The rearrangement joins TRBV13 to TRBJ1-2; D remains ambiguous. CDR3 length: 14 amino acids. V was pared by 1 base and J by 10 bases, with 16 bases between. CDR1 is PRHDT, CDR2 FYEKMQ, per germline (reference sequence). DNA for the CDR3: TGTGCCAGCAGCTTAGATGAACTAGGGAAGGTCTACACCTTC. Amino acids: CASSLDELGKVYTF.

The genes are TRBV11-2 and TRBJ2-7; perhaps TRBD1 as D (5 bases). The CDR3 has 12 residues. V lost 6 bases and J 6 bases, leaving 12 bases between the germline ends. Germline CDR1 SGHAT, CDR2 FQNNGV. DNA for the CDR3: TGTGCCAGCAGGGGGCTCCAGGCCGAGCAGTACTTC. This encodes CASRGLQAEQYF.